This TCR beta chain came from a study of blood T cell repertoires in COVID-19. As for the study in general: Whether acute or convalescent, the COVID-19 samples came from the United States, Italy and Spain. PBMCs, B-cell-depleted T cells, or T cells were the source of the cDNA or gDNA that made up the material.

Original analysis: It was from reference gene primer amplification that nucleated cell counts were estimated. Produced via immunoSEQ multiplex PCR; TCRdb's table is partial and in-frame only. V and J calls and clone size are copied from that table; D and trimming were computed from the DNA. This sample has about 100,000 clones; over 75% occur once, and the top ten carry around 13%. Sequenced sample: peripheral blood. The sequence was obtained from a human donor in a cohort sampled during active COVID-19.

CDR3 residues: CASSVRNQPQHF. CDR3 bases: TGTGCCAGCAGTGTCCGGAATCAGCCCCAGCATTTT. The chain links TRBV2 to TRBJ1-5, with no clear D. Between the trimmed V and J ends, which lost 4 bases and 4 bases, there was a span of 5 bases. The CDR3 spans 12 residues. In germline, CDR1 is SNHLY, CDR2 FYNNEI. Drawing the rest from reference TRBV2 and TRBJ1-5, the complete variable domain is EPEVTQTPSHQVTQMGQEVILRCVPISNHLYFYWYRQILGQKVEFLVSFYNNEISEKSEIFDDQFSVERPDGSNFTLKIRSTKLEDSAMYFCASSVRNQPQHFGDGTRLSIL.